These T cell receptor beta chains were read from a single sample in a study of T cells in Graves' hyperthyroidism and ophthalmopathy. TCRdb analysed the multiplex PCR reads with MiXCR anew, one entry per CDR3 protein. The data show around 600,000 distinct CDR3 sequences, less than 20% seen once. What was sequenced was blood. The receptor source for this set is a woman between 25 and 40 years old with Graves' hyperthyroidism. Each CDR3 is given with its conserved first and last residue.

j_call,cdr3_length,v_call,cdr3_aa
TRBJ2-7,15,TRBV28,CASSRTGTASYEQYF
TRBJ2-7,11,TRBV27,CASSPGTEQYF
TRBJ2-1,16,TRBV12-3/TRBV12-4,CASSYRTSGLYNEQFF
TRBJ2-3,15,TRBV20-1,CSAPRGLAGEDTQYF
TRBJ1-2,12,TRBV10-3,CAITRGGNGYTF
TRBJ2-3,15,TRBV6-5,CASSYPDRAADTQYF
TRBJ2-1,13,TRBV11-2,CASSLIQIDEQFF
TRBJ2-5,14,TRBV5-1,CASSFGQDWETQYF
TRBJ1-5,15,TRBV10-3,CAISGDSYSNQPQHF
TRBJ2-1,16,TRBV20-1,CSARGLAGGVGNEQFF
TRBJ2-7,16,TRBV15,CATSRGGAGGYHEQYF
TRBJ2-5,14,TRBV6-1,CASSVSGGGETQYF
TRBJ2-3,17,TRBV11-2,CASSRRTSGIFADTQYF
TRBJ2-2,20,TRBV7-2,CASSFAGTAGPRGNTGELFF
TRBJ2-7,13,TRBV12-3/TRBV12-4,CASRDSETYEQYF
TRBJ1-2,15,TRBV4-1,CASSPEGSRDYGYTF
TRBJ2-2,14,TRBV28,CASSPGGVTGELFF
TRBJ1-5,13,TRBV29-1,CSASTGTEQPQHF
TRBJ2-7,14,TRBV19,CASRWDRSSYEQYF
TRBJ2-2,17,TRBV11-2,CASSFDSDRGITGELFF
TRBJ2-1,15,TRBV20-1,CSAGLAGPGYNEQFF
TRBJ2-1,13,TRBV30,CAWTSGANNEQFF
TRBJ2-4,13,TRBV7-2,CASSWAEGNIQYF
TRBJ2-1,13,TRBV10-3,CAITPGQGNEQFF
TRBJ2-3,15,TRBV11-3,CASSPSGRSSDTQYF
TRBJ2-7,17,TRBV11-2,CASSPGQGMFSENEQYF
TRBJ2-5,13,TRBV11-1,CASSPRVQETQYF
TRBJ1-5,15,TRBV25-1,CASSEGTGWNQPQHF
TRBJ2-7,15,TRBV7-2,CASSFPPGAGYEQYF